A single sample gave rise to the 21 T cell receptor beta chains below, sequenced in a study of neurological immune-mediated disorders. Time point here: technical triplicate 2. TCRdb re-analysed the 5' RACE reads in MiXCR, keeping a single row per CDR3 protein. This sample yields more than 30,000 distinct CDR3 sequences, of which 10% to 15% are seen a single time; around 5.3% belongs to the top ten. The sequenced sample was CD4+ T cells from blood. Every receptor here comes from a female donor with HTLV-1-associated myelopathy (HAM/TSP).

This clonotype was seen at least ten times. CDR3 sequence (DNA): TGTGCCAGCAGCGTATCTAGCGGGGGAGCCTACGAGCAGTACTTC. Amino acid sequence: CASSVSSGGAYEQYF. The chain is built from TRBV7-2 and TRBJ2-7; 10 positions match TRBD2. Per germline, CDR1 SGHTA and CDR2 FQGNSA. CDR3 size: 15 residues. V trimming: 5 bases; J trimming: 2 bases; junction bases outside the gene matches: 6.

Ten or more counts support this clonotype. This rearrangement joins TRBV10-3 to TRBJ2-3; D is possibly TRBD2 (5 bases). Germline CDR1 ENHRY, CDR2 SYGVKD. Trimming stripped 2 bases from V and 8 bases from J, with 5 bases between. The CDR3 is made up of 11 amino acids. Written as DNA, the CDR3 is TGTGCCATCAGTGAGGGAGGTACGCAGTATTTT. Amino acids: CAISEGGTQYF.

This clonotype was seen at least ten times. CDR3 in DNA: TGTGCCAGCAGCCGTGGGGGGGGTGCCAGGTGGGAGACCCAGTACTTC. Translating it yields CASSRGGGARWETQYF. V gene TRBV3-1 combines with J gene TRBJ2-5, with TRBD2 identical over 7 bases. With V trimmed by 4 bases and J by 5 bases, 13 bases remained unmatched. In germline, CDR1 is LGHDT, CDR2 YNNKEL (reference sequence). The CDR3 totals 16 residues.

This clonotype occurred many times. The chain uses TRBV20-1 and TRBJ2-5, with D unclear. Trimming shortened V by 0 bases and J by 3 bases, and 14 bases separated the two germline ends. The CDR3 totals 15 residues. The V gene's germline CDR1 is DFQATT and CDR2 SNEGSKA (reference sequence). As DNA, the CDR3 is TGCAGTGCTAGAGACCCGTCGCAGCCTGAAGAGACCCAGTACTTC. This sequence encodes CSARDPSQPEETQYF.

This clonotype occurred many times. The genes are TRBV6-1 and TRBJ2-3; D not certain. The V and J ends lost 4 bases and 2 bases respectively, with 13 bases between them. The CDR3 totals 15 residues. Per the germline V gene, CDR1 is MNHNS and CDR2 is SASEGT. The CDR3 bases are TGTGCCAGCAGTGTCCGGACCTTTTTCACAGATACGCAGTATTTT. Amino acids: CASSVRTFFTDTQYF.

This clonotype was observed at least ten times. The rearrangement joins TRBV19 to TRBJ2-5, with D perhaps assigned TRBD1 or TRBD2 (5 bases each). This CDR3 spans 15 amino acids. V dropped 6 bases and J dropped 2 bases, with 16 bases sitting between them. CDR1 and CDR2 (germline): LNHDA, SQIVND (reference sequence). CDR3 in DNA: TGTGCCAGTAGCCCTCTCCCGGGACCACAAGAGACCCAGTACTTC. It is translated as CASSPLPGPQETQYF. Together with reference TRBV19 and TRBJ2-5, the CDR3 gives the full variable domain: DGGITQSPKYLFRKEGQNVTLSCEQNLNHDAMYWYRQDPGQGLRLIYYSQIVNDFQKGDIAEGYSVSREKKESFPLTVTSAQKNPTAFYLCASSPLPGPQETQYFGPGTRLLVL.

This clonotype was detected many times. The chain combines TRBV20-1 with TRBJ2-1, with 9 bases that match TRBD2. Trimming removed 6 bases from V and 6 bases from J; junction bases left unmatched: 9. CDR3 length equals 14 residues. Germline lookup yields CDR1 DFQATT and CDR2 SNEGSKA (reference sequence). CDR3 in DNA: TGCAGTGCGCTCCTAGCGGGGCGCCTCAATGAGCAGTTCTTC. This sequence encodes CSALLAGRLNEQFF.

The table lists this clonotype with many counts. The CDR3 loop reads CASSPVSTDTQYF. The CDR3, as DNA: TGCGCCAGCAGCCCAGTAAGCACAGATACGCAGTATTTT. The V call is TRBV5-1, the J call TRBJ2-3; unclear D gene. The ends were cut back, 4 bases at V and 0 bases at J, with 6 bases in the middle. Germline V gene sequence: CDR1 SGHRS, CDR2 YFSETQ. The length of the CDR3 is 13 residues.

Ten or more counts support this clonotype. The chain links TRBV5-5 to TRBJ2-6, with D possibly TRBD1 on 6 matching bases. The CDR3 has 20 amino acids. Between the trimmed V and J ends, which lost 4 bases and 0 bases, there was a span of 23 bases. Germline loops: CDR1 SGHKS, CDR2 YYEKEE (reference sequence). Written as DNA, the CDR3 is TGTGCCAGCAGCCCGGTGGGACAAAGGGACCCTAGCTCTGGGGCCAACGTCCTGACTTTC. This encodes CASSPVGQRDPSSGANVLTF.

This clonotype occurred many times. The chain joins TRBV5-8 to TRBJ2-7, with D perhaps TRBD1 (5 bases). V was cut by 2 bases and J by 4 bases, with 16 bases left in between. The CDR3 runs to 15 residues. Germline lookup yields CDR1 SGHTS and CDR2 YDEGEE. CDR3 in DNA: TGTGCCAGCAGCTTCAAGGGGCAGGGATCGTACGAGCAGTACTTC. As protein: CASSFKGQGSYEQYF.

This clonotype was seen repeatedly, ten times or more. The CDR3 protein is CASSEIPGGVGELFF. The CDR3 DNA is TGTGCCAGCAGTGAAATCCCAGGGGGCGTAGGGGAGCTGTTTTTT. This rearrangement joins TRBV2 to TRBJ2-2; 8 bases are a match to TRBD1. Trimming removed 2 bases from V and 8 bases from J; junction bases left unmatched: 7. From germline, CDR1 is SNHLY and CDR2 FYNNEI. This CDR3 region has 15 residues.

In this sample, this clonotype turned up many times. This chain links TRBV7-2 with TRBJ2-1, with D perhaps assigned TRBD1 or TRBD2 (5 bases each). V gave up 6 bases and J gave up 10 bases, with 16 bases separating them. The germline V gene has CDR1 SGHTA and CDR2 FQGNSA. This CDR3 region has 13 residues. CDR3 nucleotide sequence: TGTGCCAGCAGACTAGGGCCAGGGCACGAGCAGTTCTTC. Its translation: CASRLGPGHEQFF.

In this sample, this clonotype turned up many times. The chain has TRBV3-1 and TRBJ2-5; D unclear. The CDR3 length is 15 residues. From germline, CDR1 is LGHDT and CDR2 YNNKEL (reference sequence). The ends were cut back, 1 base at V and 5 bases at J, with 14 bases in the middle. CDR3 DNA: TGTGCCAGCAGCCAAGGCCCCACTACTTCGGAGACCCAGTACTTC. Translation: CASSQGPTTSETQYF.

This clonotype was observed many times. The genes are TRBV20-1 and TRBJ1-5; 11 positions agree with TRBD1. J was trimmed by 6 bases and V by 0 bases; bases with no gene match: 7. Germline V CDR1 and CDR2: DFQATT, SNEGSKA (reference sequence). This CDR3 contains 16 residues. CDR3 in amino acids: CSARDPGQGGGQPQHF. As DNA, the CDR3 is TGCAGTGCTAGAGACCCGGGACAGGGGGGGGGTCAGCCCCAGCATTTT.

In this sample, this clonotype turned up many times. The chain has TRBV18 and TRBJ2-5; D ambiguous. Trimming removed 1 base at V and 4 bases at J, with 4 bases between. Germline CDR1 is KGHSH and CDR2 is LQKENI. CDR3 length: 12 residues. The DNA of the CDR3 is TGTGCCAGCTCACCACAGCGAGAGACCCAGTACTTC. Translated: CASSPQRETQYF. Supplemented by reference TRBV18 and TRBJ2-5, the full variable domain reads NAGVMQNPRHLVRRRGQEARLRCSPMKGHSHVYWYRQLPEEGLKFMVYLQKENIIDESGMPKERFSAEFPKEGPSILRIQQVVRGDSAAYFCASSPQRETQYFGPGTRLLVL.

The chain carries TRBV4-1 and TRBJ2-1; perhaps TRBD2 as D (6 bases). Trimming stripped 3 bases from V and 7 bases from J, with 10 bases between. This CDR3 is built from 13 residues. Germline V gene data show CDR1 as MGHRA and CDR2 as YSYEKL. The CDR3 loop is CASSHPGGNEQFF. In DNA form, the CDR3 reads TGCGCCAGCAGCCACCCCGGGGGAAATGAGCAGTTCTTC.

In this sample, this clonotype turned up many times. The chain is built from TRBV6-6 and TRBJ2-5, with D perhaps TRBD1 (6 bases). The CDR3 spans 12 residues. CDR1 and CDR2 (germline): MNHNY, SVGAGI (reference sequence). V shed 6 bases and J shed 5 bases, with 10 bases lying between them. CDR3 residues: CASRPGVETQYF. CDR3 nucleotides: TGTGCCAGCAGACCAGGGGTTGAGACCCAGTACTTC.

This clonotype was observed many times. V gene TRBV9 combines with J gene TRBJ2-1, with 8 bases lining up with TRBD2. Germline V gene lookup returns CDR1 SGDLS and CDR2 YYNGEE. This CDR3 region has 16 residues. With V trimmed by 1 base and J by 3 bases, 6 bases remained unmatched. CDR3 DNA sequence: TGTGCCAGCAGCGTAACGGCTAGCGGGCGCTACAATGAGCAGTTCTTC. Translated, it gives CASSVTASGRYNEQFF.

The sample holds many counts of this clonotype. Its ends do not fully match the called genes, so a read error is possible. The chain has TRBV12-3 or TRBV12-4 and TRBJ2-1; TRBD1 agrees at 10 bases. This CDR3 is 13 amino acids long. CDR3 in amino acids: CASRPGPGQGSVF. Written as DNA, the CDR3 is TGTGCCAGCAGACCGGGCCCGGGACAGGGGAGTGTCTTC.

A note on this clonotype: Germline and junction disagree at one end, which may indicate a read error. The V call is TRBV27, the J call TRBJ1-5, with D perhaps matching TRBD1 (5 bases). The germline gives CDR1 MNHEY, CDR2 SMNVEV (reference sequence). This CDR3 is built from 14 residues. The CDR3 loop reads CASSSMGERQPHHF. The CDR3 DNA sequence: TGTGCCAGCAGTAGTATGGGGGAGAGACAGCCCCATCATTTT.

Comment on this clonotype: Since a much larger clone is just one base distant, this may be a read error. V usage is TRBV5-4 and J usage is TRBJ2-5, with 13 bases lining up with TRBD2. The CDR3 consists of 15 residues. The V gene's germline CDR1 is SGHNT and CDR2 YYREEE (reference sequence). The CDR3 DNA sequence: TGTGCCAGCAGGGCCGGGACTAGCGGGGTGGAGACCAAGTACTTC. Protein product: CASRAGTSGVETKYF.